This T cell receptor beta chain was identified during a study of cytomegalovirus exposure and HLA in healthy donors. Remarks on this clone: The antigen remains unidentified.

CDR1 is MNHNS, CDR2 SASEGT, per germline. V shed 7 bases and J 5 bases; nucleotides not matched to a gene: 8. The CDR3 covers 14 residues. Primers: 60 Vbeta forward and 13 Jbeta reverse. The data were produced by immunoSEQ multiplex PCR, yet TCRdb's version contains in-frame clones alone and is incomplete. Of about 120,000 clones in the sample, around 79% were seen once. The study, taken as a whole, reports: A later analysis revealed that TCR association rates differed between HLA loci, peaking at DRB1 and bottoming out at HLA-C. Testing in vitro showed a few CMV-associated chains specific for CMV antigens.

The sample consisted of PBMCs. The chain is built from TRBV6-1 and TRBJ1-2; 9 bases line up with TRBD1. The clonotype originates from a woman younger than 30 in good health and CMV-seronegative. This CDR3 is CASITGTGLYGYTF. In nucleotides, the CDR3 is TGTGCCAGCATCACAGGGACAGGGCTGTATGGCTACACCTTC.